This T cell receptor (beta chain) appears in the sequencing data of a study of blood T cell repertoires in COVID-19. Study overall: Sites across the United States, Italy and Spain contributed samples from acute and convalescent COVID-19. PBMCs, B-cell-depleted T cells, or T cells were the source of the cDNA or gDNA that made up the material.

Per the original methods: Scientists estimated how many nucleated cells there were by amplifying reference gene primers. This table comes from immunoSEQ multiplex PCR, and its TCRdb copy is limited to in-frame clones, with some not included. The V and J calls and clone size are taken from that table; D and trimming were inferred from the DNA. This sample yields about 290,000 clones, of which 89% are seen a single time; 11% belongs to the top ten. The germline CDR1 and CDR2 sequences are SEHNR and FQNEAQ (reference sequence). CDR3 length equals 13 residues. Trimming pared 2 bases from V and 7 bases from J, leaving 12 bases between. Seattle patients were enrolled during active infection and followed longitudinally.

Sequenced input: peripheral blood. This sequence originates from a woman aged 25 to 39 with COVID-19, enrolled during active disease. The rearrangement links TRBV7-9 to TRBJ2-7, with TRBD2 as a possible D gene (5 bases). CDR3 coding DNA: TGTGCCAGCAGCTTACCGGGGAAGGAAGAGCAGTACTTC. This codes for CASSLPGKEEQYF.